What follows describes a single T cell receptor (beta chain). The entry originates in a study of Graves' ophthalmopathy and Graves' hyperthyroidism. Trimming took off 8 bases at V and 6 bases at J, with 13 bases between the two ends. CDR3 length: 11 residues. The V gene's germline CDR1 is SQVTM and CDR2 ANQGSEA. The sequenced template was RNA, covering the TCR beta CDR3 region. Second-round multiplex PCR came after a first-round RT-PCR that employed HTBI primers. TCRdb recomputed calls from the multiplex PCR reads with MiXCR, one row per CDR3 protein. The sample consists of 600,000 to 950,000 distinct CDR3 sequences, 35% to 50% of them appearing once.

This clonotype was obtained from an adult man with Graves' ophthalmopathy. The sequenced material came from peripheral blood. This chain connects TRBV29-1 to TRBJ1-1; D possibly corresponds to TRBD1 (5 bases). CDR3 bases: TGCAGCTTTGGGGGGGTGGCTGAAGCTTTCTTT. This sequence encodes CSFGGVAEAFF.